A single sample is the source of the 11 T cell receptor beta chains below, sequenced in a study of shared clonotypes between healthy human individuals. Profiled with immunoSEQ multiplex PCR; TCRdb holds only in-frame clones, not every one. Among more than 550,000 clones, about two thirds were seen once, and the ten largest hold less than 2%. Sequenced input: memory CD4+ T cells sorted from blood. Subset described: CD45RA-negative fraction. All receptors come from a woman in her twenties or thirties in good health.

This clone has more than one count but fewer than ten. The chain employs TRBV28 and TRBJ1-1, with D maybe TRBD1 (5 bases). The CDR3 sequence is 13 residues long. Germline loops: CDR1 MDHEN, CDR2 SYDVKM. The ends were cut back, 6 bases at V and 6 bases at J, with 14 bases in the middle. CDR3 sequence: CASRLGGIAEAFF. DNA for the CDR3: TGTGCCAGCAGGCTCGGGGGGATCGCTGAAGCTTTCTTT.

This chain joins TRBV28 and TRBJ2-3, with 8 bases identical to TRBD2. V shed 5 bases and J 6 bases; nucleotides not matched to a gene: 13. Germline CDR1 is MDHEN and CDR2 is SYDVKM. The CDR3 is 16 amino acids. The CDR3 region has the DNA TGTGCCAGCAGTCCTAACGCGCTTAGACTAGCGGATACGCAGTATTTT. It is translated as CASSPNALRLADTQYF.

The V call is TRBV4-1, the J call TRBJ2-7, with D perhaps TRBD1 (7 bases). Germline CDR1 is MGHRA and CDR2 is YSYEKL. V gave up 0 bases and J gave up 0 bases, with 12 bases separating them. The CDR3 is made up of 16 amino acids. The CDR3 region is CASSQDQGGYSYEQYF. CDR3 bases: TGCGCCAGCAGCCAAGATCAGGGGGGATACTCCTACGAGCAGTACTTC.

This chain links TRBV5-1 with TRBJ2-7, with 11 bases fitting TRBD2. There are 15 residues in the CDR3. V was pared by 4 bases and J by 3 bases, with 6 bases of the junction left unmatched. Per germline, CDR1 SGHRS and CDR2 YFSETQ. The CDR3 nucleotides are TGCGCCAGCAGCATTGGGACTAGCGGTCTCTACGAGCAGTACTTC. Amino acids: CASSIGTSGLYEQYF. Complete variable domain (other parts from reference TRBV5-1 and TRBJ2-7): KAGVTQTPRYLIKTRGQQVTLSCSPISGHRSVSWYQQTPGQGLQFLFEYFSETQRNKGNFPGRFSGRQFSNSRSEMNVSTLELGDSALYLCASSIGTSGLYEQYFGPGTRLTVT.

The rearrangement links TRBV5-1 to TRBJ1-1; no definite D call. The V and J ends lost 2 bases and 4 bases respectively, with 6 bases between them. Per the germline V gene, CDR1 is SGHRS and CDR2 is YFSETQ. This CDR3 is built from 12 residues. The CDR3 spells CASSLTGTEAFF. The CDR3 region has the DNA TGCGCCAGCAGCTTAACTGGCACTGAAGCTTTCTTT.

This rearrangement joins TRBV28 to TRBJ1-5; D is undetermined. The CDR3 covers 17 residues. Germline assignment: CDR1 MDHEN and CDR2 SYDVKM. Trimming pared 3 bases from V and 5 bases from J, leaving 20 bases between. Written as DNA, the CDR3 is TGTGCCAGCAGTTTCTCGGCTACGTCCGGGTCGGATCAGCCCCAGCATTTT. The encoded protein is CASSFSATSGSDQPQHF.

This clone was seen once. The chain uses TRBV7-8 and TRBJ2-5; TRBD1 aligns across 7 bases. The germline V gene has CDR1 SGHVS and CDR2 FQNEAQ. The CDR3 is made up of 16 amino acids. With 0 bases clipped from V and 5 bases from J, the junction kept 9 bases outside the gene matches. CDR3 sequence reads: CASSLARPGGRETQYF. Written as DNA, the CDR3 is TGTGCCAGCAGCTTAGCGCGTCCAGGGGGAAGGGAGACCCAGTACTTC.

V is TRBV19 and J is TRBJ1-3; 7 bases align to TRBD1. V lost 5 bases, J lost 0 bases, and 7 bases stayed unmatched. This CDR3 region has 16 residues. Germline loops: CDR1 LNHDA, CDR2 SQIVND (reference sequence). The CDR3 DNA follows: TGTGCCAGTAGTTCTAACAGGGGTTACTCTGGAAACACCATATATTTT. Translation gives CASSSNRGYSGNTIYF.

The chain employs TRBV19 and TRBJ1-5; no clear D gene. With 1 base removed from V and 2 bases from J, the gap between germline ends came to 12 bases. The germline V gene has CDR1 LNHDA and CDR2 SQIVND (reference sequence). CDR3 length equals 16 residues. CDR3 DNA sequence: TGTGCCAGTAGTATAGCTGGTGTTCAGGGCAATCAGCCCCAGCATTTT. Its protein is CASSIAGVQGNQPQHF. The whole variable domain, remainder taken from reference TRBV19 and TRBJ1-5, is DGGITQSPKYLFRKEGQNVTLSCEQNLNHDAMYWYRQDPGQGLRLIYYSQIVNDFQKGDIAEGYSVSREKKESFPLTVTSAQKNPTAFYLCASSIAGVQGNQPQHFGDGTRLSIL.

The CDR3 loop reads CASSSQPGLAGDNEQYF. The CDR3 bases are TGTGCCAGCAGCTCCCAACCAGGACTAGCGGGAGACAACGAGCAGTACTTC. This chain links TRBV7-3 with TRBJ2-7, with 13 nucleotides matching TRBD2. V lost 4 bases to trimming and J lost 5 bases; unmatched junction nucleotides: 11. CDR3 length: 17 amino acids. Germline CDR1 SGHTA, CDR2 FQGTGA.

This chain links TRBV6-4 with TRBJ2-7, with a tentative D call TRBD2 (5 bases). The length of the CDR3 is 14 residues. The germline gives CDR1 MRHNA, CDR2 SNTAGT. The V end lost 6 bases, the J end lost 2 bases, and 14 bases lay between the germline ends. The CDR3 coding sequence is TGTGCCAGCAGCCGGGATCCCCAAACCTACGAGCAGTACTTC. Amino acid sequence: CASSRDPQTYEQYF.